Here is one T cell receptor (beta chain) with its context. The sample is drawn from a study of shared clonotypes between healthy human individuals. Replicate PCRs for sorted subsets used about 200 ng DNA; this equaled 25,000 to 35,000 T cell genomes. Method: immunoSEQ multiplex PCR; TCRdb's copy keeps in-frame clones and lacks some. The data hold around 1.1 million clones, with about 84% observed a single time. Germline V gene data show CDR1 as LNHDA and CDR2 as SQIVND (reference sequence). The CDR3 has 15 amino acids. The V end lost 5 bases, the J end lost 0 bases, and 11 bases lay between the germline ends.

Source material: memory CD4+ T cells from PBMCs. Subset in this sample: CD45RA-negative fraction. The origin of this receptor is a man aged 18 to 29 in good health. Some clones in this sample may be carry-over from other donors' samples. V gene TRBV19 combines with J gene TRBJ1-3; possible D gene TRBD1, 5 bases. CDR3 sequence reads: CASSQQANSGNTIYF. CDR3 DNA sequence: TGTGCCAGTAGTCAACAGGCCAACTCTGGAAACACCATATATTTT.